This T cell receptor beta chain was obtained from a study of OX40 agonist ivuxolimab in advanced cancers. The J segment lost 0 bases and the V segment lost 3 bases, leaving 8 bases of the junction unmatched. The CDR3 has 16 residues. Germline CDR1 reads MDHEN; CDR2 reads SYDVKM. This table comes from immunoSEQ multiplex PCR, and its TCRdb copy is limited to in-frame clones, with some not included. This table has almost 50,000 clones, under 90% appearing once. The clonotype comes from an adult with an advanced solid tumor such as melanoma, head and neck, liver or kidney cancer. The material was CD4+ or CD8+ T cells sorted from blood, obtained in a trial of the OX40 agonist ivuxolimab. The V and J genes are TRBV28 and TRBJ2-7; 7 positions match TRBD1. The CDR3 sequence: CASSFYGDSGSYEQYF. CDR3 nucleotides: TGTGCCAGCAGTTTTTACGGGGACAGCGGCTCCTACGAGCAGTACTTC.